Following are 18 T cell receptor beta chains from one sample sequenced in a study of cytomegalovirus exposure and HLA in healthy donors. The PCR contained 60 Vbeta and 13 Jbeta primers. TCRdb's copy holds only in-frame clones and misses some; the assay was immunoSEQ multiplex PCR. The sample contains 140,000 or so clones, 70% to 90% of which appear only once. Sequencing was done on a sample of PBMCs. Source of these receptors: a woman between 40 and 55 years old in good health and CMV-seronegative.

J is TRBJ2-3 and V is TRBV7-2; 8 bases are shared with TRBD2. Germline V gene data show CDR1 as SGHTA and CDR2 as FQGNSA. The junction had 4 bases not matched to a gene; V was cut back by 8 bases and J by 0 bases. CDR3 length: 14 amino acids. The CDR3 coding sequence is TGTGCCAGCCTTAGCGGGGCTAGCACAGATACGCAGTATTTT. It yields the protein CASLSGASTDTQYF. Combining the CDR3 with reference TRBV7-2 and TRBJ2-3 gives the whole variable domain GAGVSQSPSNKVTEKGKDVELRCDPISGHTALYWYRQSLGQGLEFLIYFQGNSAPDKSGLPSDRFSAERTGGSVSTLTIQRTQQEDSAVYLCASLSGASTDTQYFGPGTRLTVL.

The gene calls are TRBV5-4 and TRBJ2-1; TRBD2 agrees at 8 bases. The CDR3 is made up of 15 amino acids. V was clipped by 1 base and J by 9 bases; unmatched bases: 9. Germline V lookup: CDR1 SGHNT, CDR2 YYREEE (reference sequence). The CDR3 here is CASSLSAGVFGEQFF. The CDR3 DNA follows: TGTGCCAGCAGCTTGTCAGCGGGAGTATTTGGTGAGCAGTTCTTC.

This sequence joins TRBV6-1 and TRBJ1-5; possible D gene TRBD1, 5 bases. Germline V gives CDR1 MNHNS, CDR2 SASEGT. V was clipped by 10 bases and J by 1 base, with 11 bases between them. CDR3 size: 13 residues. The CDR3 DNA sequence: TGTGCCACCCTGGGACTGAGCAATCAGCCCCAGCATTTT. Its protein is CATLGLSNQPQHF.

The genes are TRBV7-2 and TRBJ2-7; 7 bases fit TRBD2. V trimming: 1 base; J trimming: 0 bases; junction bases outside the gene matches: 0. This CDR3 has 14 amino acids. CDR1 is SGHTA, CDR2 FQGNSA, per germline. CDR3: CASSLGGGSYEQYF. CDR3 sequence (DNA): TGTGCCAGCAGCTTAGGGGGGGGCTCCTACGAGCAGTACTTC.

In DNA, the CDR3 is TGTGCCAGCAGTGTGTCGACAGGGTTGTCCTACGAGCAGTACTTC. Its protein is CASSVSTGLSYEQYF. The rearrangement uses TRBV27 and TRBJ2-7, with TRBD1 identical over 7 bases. Unmatched junction bases numbered 8, after V lost 5 bases and J lost 1 base. The length of the CDR3 is 15 residues. The V gene's germline CDR1 is MNHEY and CDR2 SMNVEV (reference sequence).

The rearrangement uses TRBV2 and TRBJ2-1; the D gene is possibly TRBD2 (5 bases). The CDR3 spans 14 residues. CDR1 and CDR2 (germline): SNHLY, FYNNEI. V lost 6 bases to trimming and J lost 7 bases, with 16 bases between them. The DNA of the CDR3 is TGTGCCAGCAGGTTGGCTAGCCGGGTAAATGAGCAGTTCTTC. The encoded protein is CASRLASRVNEQFF.

This clone was seen just once. The chain uses TRBV5-1 and TRBJ2-1; 11 bases agree with TRBD2. The CDR3 covers 15 residues. Losses at the gene ends were 6 bases for V and 3 bases for J; bases not matched to a gene: 5. Germline V lookup: CDR1 SGHRS, CDR2 YFSETQ. CDR3: CASTPGTSGYNEQFF. In DNA form, the CDR3 reads TGCGCCAGCACCCCTGGGACTAGCGGCTACAATGAGCAGTTCTTC. The entire variable domain, with the rest obtained from reference TRBV5-1 and TRBJ2-1, is as follows: KAGVTQTPRYLIKTRGQQVTLSCSPISGHRSVSWYQQTPGQGLQFLFEYFSETQRNKGNFPGRFSGRQFSNSRSEMNVSTLELGDSALYLCASTPGTSGYNEQFFGPGTRLTVL.

The V call is TRBV11-3, the J call TRBJ1-3; 7 bases are shared with TRBD1. Germline assignment: CDR1 SGHNT and CDR2 YENEEA. V lost 5 bases, J lost 4 bases, and 5 bases stayed unmatched. The CDR3 is 14 amino acids. The DNA for the CDR3 is TGTGCCAGCAGCCCTACAGGGGTCGGAAACACCATATATTTT. Translation gives CASSPTGVGNTIYF.

The chain employs TRBV7-3 and TRBJ2-2; 8 nucleotides agree with TRBD2. V lost 2 bases and J lost 6; bases outside the gene matches: 8. Germline V lookup: CDR1 SGHTA, CDR2 FQGTGA. The CDR3 consists of 16 residues. Written as DNA, the CDR3 is TGTGCCAGCAGCTTATTGGGTAGCGGGATGGCCGGGGAGCTGTTTTTT. This gives the protein CASSLLGSGMAGELFF. The complete variable domain, with remaining parts taken from reference TRBV7-3 and TRBJ2-2, reads GAGVSQTPSNKVTEKGKYVELRCDPISGHTALYWYRQSLGQGPEFLIYFQGTGAADDSGLPNDRFFAVRPEGSVSTLKIQRTERGDSAVYLCASSLLGSGMAGELFFGEGSRLTVL.

This clone was found once. The chain is built from TRBV10-3 and TRBJ2-1; 10 positions agree with TRBD1. The CDR3 covers 16 residues. Germline loops: CDR1 ENHRY, CDR2 SYGVKD. The junction had 4 bases not matched to a gene; V was cut back by 3 bases and J by 2 bases. This chain's CDR3 is CAISDPGTGAYNEQFF. As DNA, the CDR3 is TGTGCCATCAGTGATCCCGGGACAGGGGCCTACAATGAGCAGTTCTTC.

V usage is TRBV28 and J usage is TRBJ2-1; 7 nucleotides match TRBD2. CDR3 length equals 14 residues. After removal of 6 bases from V and 2 bases from J, the junction contained 4 bases not matched to a gene. Germline V lookup: CDR1 MDHEN, CDR2 SYDVKM. Here the CDR3 DNA reads TGTGCCAGCAGACAGAGCGGGACCTACAATGAGCAGTTCTTC. Translated, it gives CASRQSGTYNEQFF.

This clone came up a few times. The chain combines TRBV5-1 with TRBJ1-4; D possibly corresponds to TRBD1 (6 bases). The germline gives CDR1 SGHRS, CDR2 YFSETQ. V was cut by 4 bases and J by 5 bases, with 15 bases left in between. This CDR3 contains 15 residues. In nucleotides, the CDR3 is TGCGCCAGCAGCCCAGCCGGACAGCTAAATGAAAAACTGTTTTTT. It specifies CASSPAGQLNEKLFF. The variable domain in full, completed from reference TRBV5-1 and TRBJ1-4, reads KAGVTQTPRYLIKTRGQQVTLSCSPISGHRSVSWYQQTPGQGLQFLFEYFSETQRNKGNFPGRFSGRQFSNSRSEMNVSTLELGDSALYLCASSPAGQLNEKLFFGSGTQLSVL.

The chain is built from TRBV11-2 and TRBJ2-5; maybe TRBD2 (5 bases). Trimming cost V 4 bases and J 2 bases, with 17 bases left between them. Per germline, CDR1 SGHAT and CDR2 FQNNGV. The CDR3 is made up of 16 amino acids. CDR3 nucleotides: TGTGCCAGCAGCTCCATAACCTCAGCGGAACAAGAGACCCAGTACTTC. Its translation: CASSSITSAEQETQYF.

This rearrangement joins TRBV2 to TRBJ2-5; D gene unclear. Germline V CDR1 and CDR2: SNHLY, FYNNEI. V was shortened by 2 bases and J by 3 bases, with 4 bases between the two germline ends. CDR3 length: 12 amino acids. The DNA for the CDR3 is TGTGCCAGCAGTGAAATAGAAGAGACCCAGTACTTC. It specifies CASSEIEETQYF.

This chain connects TRBV5-1 to TRBJ2-3, with TRBD2 as a possible D gene (5 bases). The CDR3 loop spans 14 amino acids. Germline V gene lookup returns CDR1 SGHRS and CDR2 YFSETQ. Trimming removed 7 bases at V and 2 bases at J, with 14 bases between. In nucleotides, the CDR3 is TGCGCCAGCGCTACTAGTGTGGCCACAGATACGCAGTATTTT. Its translation: CASATSVATDTQYF.

V usage is TRBV5-1 and J usage is TRBJ1-1, with D possibly matching TRBD1 (5 bases). This CDR3 has 13 residues. Per germline, CDR1 SGHRS and CDR2 YFSETQ. Trimming pared 5 bases from V and 3 bases from J, leaving 11 bases between. CDR3 protein: CASSVRGDTEAFF. In DNA form, the CDR3 reads TGCGCCAGCAGTGTCCGGGGGGACACTGAAGCTTTCTTT.

The chain joins TRBV4-2 to TRBJ2-1; 10 bases match TRBD1. From germline, CDR1 is LGHNA and CDR2 YNFKEQ. The CDR3 loop spans 14 amino acids. V lost 1 base and J lost 8; bases outside the gene matches: 2. The CDR3 nucleotides read TGTGCCAGCAGCCAAGGACAGGGGGCGTATGAGCAGTTCTTC. It specifies CASSQGQGAYEQFF.

The chain uses TRBV7-6 and TRBJ2-1; TRBD2 matches at 7 bases. Germline CDR1 and CDR2: SGHVS and FNYEAQ. V lost 1 base and J lost 5; bases outside the gene matches: 5. This CDR3 has 15 residues. The CDR3 sequence: CASSLGWGRDNEQFF. The CDR3 DNA reads as TGTGCCAGCAGCTTAGGTTGGGGGAGGGACAATGAGCAGTTCTTC.